This T cell receptor (beta chain) is from a study of post-analysis software for immune sequencing data. Unique molecular identifiers featured in each of the TCR beta cDNA libraries. One entry per CDR3 protein, called by TCRdb with MiXCR from the PCR reads. The sample has fewer than 850,000 distinct CDR3 sequences, 25% to 30% seen once. Germline V CDR1 and CDR2: DFQATT, SNEGSKA (reference sequence). The CDR3 consists of 14 residues. Points on this clonotype: Its specificity is not known.

General study results and limits: There were four or five TRBV segments more frequent in patients than controls, and TRBV5-6, TRBV5-1 and TRBV20-1 were among them.

Specimen: blood. This clonotype was sampled from a girl aged 5-17 years with multiple sclerosis. This chain joins TRBV20-1 and TRBJ2-4; a possible D gene is TRBD2 (6 bases). The DNA end favors TRBJ2-7, so the J call may be wrong. CDR3 loop: CSATTGLRTYEQYF. In DNA form, the CDR3 reads TGCAGTGCGACTACGGGACTGCGGACTTACGAGCAGTACTTC.